The following is a TCR beta chain sequence with its context. Its binding antigen is unknown. No base-level quality is on record; no much larger clone is a single base apart. Libraries came from the immunoSEQ multiplex PCR assay. TCRdb took this table from immuneACCESS and kept in-frame rearrangements with V and J called. Such tables lack part of the clones; where checked against another copy, unresolved V genes explain under half of the gap, and the rest is unexplained. The sample table lists 65,000 to 95,000 clones, about nine tenths of them with a count of one. Around 1.8% of the sample rests with the top ten. The sample originates from a study of T cell changes during pregnancy in multiple sclerosis (dated by TCRdb to about 2019). With respect to the entire study: The study examined how the T cell repertoire changed over the course of pregnancy in women with multiple sclerosis.

V is cut back by 3 bases and J by 8 bases, with 13 bases in the junction unmatched. Taken from the germline V gene, the CDR1 and CDR2 loops are SQVTM and ANQGSEA. The CDR3 runs 16 residues from the cysteine to the phenylalanine. Left in the record is the CDR3 DNA by itself, 48 bases read in frame from the first base. The origin of this receptor is a female donor with multiple sclerosis, enrolled in a pregnancy study. The chain is encoded by TRBV29-1 joined to TRBJ2-2, with 9 bases aligning to TRBD2. Here the sequenced sample was peripheral blood, taken before pregnancy. The CDR3 reads CSVEVSGGILEGELFF. The sequenced DNA: TGCAGCGTTGAGGTTAGCGGGGGCATTTTGGAAGGGGAGCTGTTTTTT.